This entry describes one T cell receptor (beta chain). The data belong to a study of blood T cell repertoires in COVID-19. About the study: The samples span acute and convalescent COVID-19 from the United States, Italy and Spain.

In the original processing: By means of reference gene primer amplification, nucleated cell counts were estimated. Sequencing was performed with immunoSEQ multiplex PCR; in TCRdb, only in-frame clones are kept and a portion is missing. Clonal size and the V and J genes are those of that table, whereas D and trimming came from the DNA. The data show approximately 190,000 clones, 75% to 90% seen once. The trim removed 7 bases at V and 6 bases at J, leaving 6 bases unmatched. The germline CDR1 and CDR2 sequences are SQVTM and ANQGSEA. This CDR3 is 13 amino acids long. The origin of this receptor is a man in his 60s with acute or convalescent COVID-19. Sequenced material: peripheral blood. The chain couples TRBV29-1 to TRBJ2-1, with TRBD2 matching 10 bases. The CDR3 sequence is CSGSGGAVNEQFF. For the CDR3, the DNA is TGCAGCGGGAGCGGGGGGGCGGTCAATGAGCAGTTCTTC.